One and the same sample provided the 5 T cell receptor beta chains below, sequenced in a study of blood T cell repertoires in COVID-19 (dated by TCRdb to 2019 to 2021). Library method: the immunoSEQ multiplex PCR assay. TCRdb took over this immuneACCESS table, retaining in-frame rearrangements with V and J assigned. Such tables are incomplete; in checked studies, under half of the missing clones stem from an unresolved V gene, and the remainder is unexplained. This sample holds 250,000 or so clones; over 75% were observed only once. The ten top clones hold under 2.5% of the sample. The sequencing input was PBMCs or T cells enriched from blood (not recorded which). Source of these receptors: a woman aged 50 to 60 who had recovered from COVID-19.

The chain has TRBV6-5 and TRBJ2-7, with a weak D call TRBD2 (6 bases). Germline CDR1 reads MNHEY; CDR2 reads SVGAGI. The V end was cut by 7 bases, the J end by 4 bases, with 20 bases between. This CDR3 contains 15 residues. As DNA, the CDR3 is TGTGCCAGCAAGAAAGGCGGGACGGCTCTGTACGAGCAGTACTTC. This encodes CASKKGGTALYEQYF.

The J gene is TRBJ1-4, the V gene TRBV6-5, with a weak D call TRBD1 (5 bases). Trimming removed 0 bases at V and 5 bases at J, with 7 bases between. The length of the CDR3 is 14 residues. Germline V CDR1 and CDR2: MNHEY, SVGAGI. The CDR3 sequence is CASSYSTENEKLFF. The CDR3, as DNA: TGTGCCAGCAGTTACTCGACAGAGAATGAAAAACTGTTTTTT.

The J gene is TRBJ2-7, the V gene TRBV9; 9 nucleotides line up with TRBD1. The V gene's germline CDR1 is SGDLS and CDR2 YYNGEE. J gave up 4 bases and V 6 bases, and 5 bases lay outside the gene matches. The CDR3 extends over 13 amino acids. In DNA, the CDR3 is TGTGCCAGCACCCTCGACAGGGGGTACGAGCAGTACTTC. This gives the protein CASTLDRGYEQYF.

The sample holds a few counts of this clone. The genes are TRBV2 and TRBJ1-1, with 7 bases matching TRBD1. The CDR3 extends over 15 amino acids. The germline gives CDR1 SNHLY, CDR2 FYNNEI. J gave up 7 bases and V 6 bases, and 14 bases lay outside the gene matches. CDR3 nucleotides: TGTGCCAGCAGGCTTAGACAGGGTGGGGGTTATGAAGCTTTCTTT. Translation gives CASRLRQGGGYEAFF.

This chain joins TRBV10-3 and TRBJ2-6; 9 positions agree with TRBD1. The CDR3 is made up of 19 amino acids. J gave up 1 base and V 2 bases, and 9 bases lay outside the gene matches. Germline V gives CDR1 ENHRY, CDR2 SYGVKD. The CDR3 coding sequence is TGTGCCATCAGTGAGACCGGGACAGGGAGAAGATCTGGGGCCAACGTCCTGACTTTC. Translated: CAISETGTGRRSGANVLTF.